The 19 T cell receptor beta chains in this list originate from one sample, sequenced in a study of regulatory T cells in long-lasting Graves disease. Both iRepertoire HTBI primers and Arm-PCR of CDR3 regions were used to build the TCR beta libraries. TCRdb called the multiplex PCR reads again in MiXCR, with one record for every CDR3 protein. This sample has 200,000 to 250,000 distinct CDR3 sequences, with approximately 19% found just once. Time point meaning: newly diagnosed GD, antithyroid drugs for less than 3 months. PBMCs provided the RNA from which the TCR library was made. The same data also went into a second study, on T cells in Graves' hyperthyroidism and ophthalmopathy.

The specimen comprised peripheral blood mononuclear cells (PBMCs), sampled at new diagnosis, from a patient treated with antithyroid drugs. These receptor sequences come from a woman between 25 and 40 years old with Graves disease.

This clonotype was seen ten or more times. The chain employs TRBV29-1 and TRBJ2-3, with D tentatively TRBD2 (6 bases). CDR3 length: 14 amino acids. CDR1 SQVTM and CDR2 ANQGSEA come from the germline V gene. V was pared by 4 bases and J by 0 bases, with 11 bases between. The CDR3, as DNA: TGCAGCGTTGCCCAGGCGGGAAGCACAGATACGCAGTATTTT. Its protein is CSVAQAGSTDTQYF.

This clonotype was observed a handful of times. A much larger clone is a single base away; this may be a read error. V is TRBV30 and J is TRBJ1-2, with D perhaps matching TRBD1 (5 bases). The V end lost 5 bases, the J end lost 4 bases, and 20 bases lay between the germline ends. CDR3 size: 15 residues. In germline, CDR1 is GTSNPN, CDR2 SVGIG (reference sequence). CDR3 coding DNA: TGTGCCTGGGTCCTCATTACGCGTGGGGGCTATGGCTACACCTTC. Translation gives CAWVLITRGGYGYTF.

This clonotype was detected ten times or more. V usage is TRBV27 and J usage is TRBJ2-7; D not resolved. The germline gives CDR1 MNHEY, CDR2 SMNVEV (reference sequence). V lost 2 bases to trimming and J lost 7 bases, with 9 bases between them. The CDR3 length is 12 residues. This chain's CDR3 is CASSLGLTEQYF. The CDR3 DNA follows: TGTGCCAGCAGTTTAGGCCTGACAGAGCAGTACTTC.

This clonotype showed up many times. The chain uses TRBV11-3 and TRBJ2-3; 7 bases are shared with TRBD2. Germline assignment: CDR1 SGHNT and CDR2 YENEEA. There are 13 residues in the CDR3. V shed 8 bases and J 5 bases; nucleotides not matched to a gene: 7. The chain's CDR3 is CASVPGGKDTQYF. CDR3 sequence (DNA): TGTGCCAGCGTCCCCGGGGGGAAAGATACGCAGTATTTT.

At least ten counts were recorded for this clonotype. The rearrangement links TRBV2 to TRBJ2-3; no clear D gene. The ends were cut back, 4 bases at V and 4 bases at J, with 12 bases in the middle. CDR3 length: 14 residues. Germline CDR1 is SNHLY and CDR2 is FYNNEI. The DNA for the CDR3 is TGTGCCAGCAGTGGAGAATCTGGCGCAGATACGCAGTATTTT. This gives the protein CASSGESGADTQYF.

This clonotype has at least ten counts. The chain joins TRBV7-9 to TRBJ2-3, with D unclear. V dropped 7 bases and J dropped 5 bases, with 13 bases sitting between them. Looked up from germline, CDR1 is SEHNR and CDR2 is FQNEAQ (reference sequence). The CDR3 covers 13 residues. The CDR3 reads CASTKGRLDTQYF. The CDR3 DNA sequence: TGTGCCAGCACCAAAGGACGACTAGATACGCAGTATTTT. The variable domain in full, completed from reference TRBV7-9 and TRBJ2-3, reads DTGVSQNPRHKITKRGQNVTFRCDPISEHNRLYWYRQTLGQGPEFLTYFQNEAQLEKSRLLSDRFSAERPKGSFSTLEIQRTEQGDSAMYLCASTKGRLDTQYFGPGTRLTVL.

This clonotype was observed many times. The chain couples TRBV27 to TRBJ1-1, with D tentatively TRBD1 (5 bases). This CDR3 region has 13 residues. The V gene lost 3 bases and the J gene lost 8 bases, with 13 bases spanning the gap. Germline CDR1 is MNHEY and CDR2 is SMNVEV (reference sequence). For the CDR3, the DNA is TGTGCCAGCAGTTTCCGGGGCGGTGACGAAGCTTTCTTT. It specifies CASSFRGGDEAFF.

This clonotype appeared a few times. The chain employs TRBV7-3 and TRBJ1-5, with D unresolved. The CDR3 consists of 11 residues. CDR1 and CDR2 (germline): SGHTA, FQGTGA. V shed 4 bases and J shed 5 bases, with 3 bases lying between them. CDR3 region: CASSSDQPQHF. The CDR3 DNA sequence: TGTGCCAGCAGCTCTGATCAGCCCCAGCATTTT.

The chain joins TRBV30 to TRBJ1-1, with D maybe TRBD1 (5 bases). Looked up from germline, CDR1 is GTSNPN and CDR2 is SVGIG (reference sequence). Trimming took off 2 bases at V and 1 base at J, with 8 bases between the two ends. The CDR3 is 13 residues long. For the CDR3, the DNA is TGTGCCTGGAGTATTACAGGGAACACTGAAGCTTTCTTT. This codes for CAWSITGNTEAFF.

V and J are TRBV6-5 and TRBJ2-7, with D hard to call. This CDR3 region has 14 residues. With 2 bases removed from V and 2 bases from J, the gap between germline ends came to 10 bases. CDR1 is MNHEY and CDR2 is SVGAGI in the germline V gene. The CDR3 sequence is CASSYTLGTYEQYF. DNA for the CDR3: TGTGCCAGCAGTTACACCCTCGGAACCTACGAGCAGTACTTC.

Only a few counts were recorded for this clonotype. The chain links TRBV19 to TRBJ1-2; 7 nucleotides align to TRBD1. The J segment lost 3 bases and the V segment lost 2 bases, leaving 6 bases of the junction unmatched. The CDR3 is 15 amino acids. Looked up from germline, CDR1 is LNHDA and CDR2 is SQIVND (reference sequence). CDR3 region: CASSIFFTGDYGYTF. The CDR3, as DNA: TGTGCCAGTAGTATATTCTTCACAGGGGACTATGGCTACACCTTC.

The table lists this clonotype with many counts. The rearrangement joins TRBV7-2 to TRBJ2-1; D remains ambiguous. The CDR3 is 14 amino acids. Trimming left V 7 bases short and J 4 bases short, with 14 bases between. Germline V gene sequence: CDR1 SGHTA, CDR2 FQGNSA. CDR3 DNA: TGTGCCAGCATCCCTAGACCCTCGTACAATGAGCAGTTCTTC. It encodes CASIPRPSYNEQFF.

This clonotype occurred many times. The V and J genes are TRBV6-5 and TRBJ2-5; no definite D call. The V gene's germline CDR1 is MNHEY and CDR2 SVGAGI. Trimming cost V 2 bases and J 0 bases, with 7 bases left between them. CDR3 length equals 14 residues. CDR3 region: CASSYGSDQETQYF. CDR3 nucleotides: TGTGCCAGCAGTTACGGATCTGACCAAGAGACCCAGTACTTC.

The sample holds many counts of this clonotype. The CDR3 here is CAALGQEGQPQHF. The DNA of the CDR3 is TGTGCCGCCCTAGGACAAGAAGGTCAGCCCCAGCATTTT. V is TRBV2 and J is TRBJ1-5; D is possibly TRBD1 (5 bases). The germline gives CDR1 SNHLY, CDR2 FYNNEI. V lost 11 bases and J lost 6, with 17 bases in between. The CDR3 extends over 13 amino acids.

There are a few counts of this clonotype. The chain has TRBV4-1 and TRBJ1-1; a weak D match, TRBD1 (5 bases). Germline CDR1 reads MGHRA; CDR2 reads YSYEKL. The CDR3 contains 18 residues. The V gene lost 0 bases and the J gene lost 11 bases, with 28 bases spanning the gap. Here the CDR3 DNA reads TGCGCCAGCAGCCAAGAAGAACAGGCCTCCGGCCCATTTGAAGTGGCTTTCTTT. Amino acids: CASSQEEQASGPFEVAFF.

This clonotype was observed at least ten times. The chain links TRBV19 to TRBJ2-2; 12 bases align to TRBD2. Germline CDR1 and CDR2: LNHDA and SQIVND (reference sequence). CDR3 size: 17 residues. The junction had 7 bases not matched to a gene; V was cut back by 7 bases and J by 1 base. CDR3 DNA sequence: TGTGCCAGTATCGACCTGACTAGCGGGAGGAACACCGGGGAGCTGTTTTTT. This codes for CASIDLTSGRNTGELFF.

This clonotype was found many times. The rearrangement joins TRBV7-8 to TRBJ2-7; 7 bases match TRBD2. Looked up from germline, CDR1 is SGHVS and CDR2 is FQNEAQ. This CDR3 is 15 amino acids long. Germline trimming cut 1 base from V and 2 bases from J; bases unmatched to any gene: 5. The CDR3 sequence: CASSLVAGATYEQYF. CDR3 sequence (DNA): TGTGCCAGCAGCTTAGTGGCGGGAGCAACCTACGAGCAGTACTTC.

This chain uses TRBV28 with TRBJ2-3; 11 bases agree with TRBD2. Germline trimming cut 2 bases from V and 0 bases from J; bases unmatched to any gene: 7. The CDR3 loop spans 18 amino acids. Germline V gene sequence: CDR1 MDHEN, CDR2 SYDVKM. The DNA of the CDR3 is TGTGCCAGCAGTTTACCGGGACTAGCGGTCTCTAGCACAGATACGCAGTATTTT. Residues: CASSLPGLAVSSTDTQYF.

As concerns this clonotype: A junction boundary mismatches the germline segment, possibly from a read error. V and J are TRBV2 and TRBJ2-1; TRBD1 might be the D (6 bases). Germline V gene data show CDR1 as SNHLY and CDR2 as FYNNEI. This CDR3 is built from 10 residues. CDR3 loop: CASRRDTGVF. DNA of the CDR3: TGTGCCAGCAGGAGGGACACCGGGGTCTTC.